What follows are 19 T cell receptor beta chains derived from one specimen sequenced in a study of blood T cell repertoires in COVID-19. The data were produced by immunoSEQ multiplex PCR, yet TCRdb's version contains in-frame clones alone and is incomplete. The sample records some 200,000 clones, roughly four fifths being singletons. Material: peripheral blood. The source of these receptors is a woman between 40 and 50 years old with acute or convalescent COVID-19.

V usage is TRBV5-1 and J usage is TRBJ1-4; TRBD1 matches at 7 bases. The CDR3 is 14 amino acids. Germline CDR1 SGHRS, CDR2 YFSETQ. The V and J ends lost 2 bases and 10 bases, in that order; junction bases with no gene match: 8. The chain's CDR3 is CASSFYTGDVKLFF. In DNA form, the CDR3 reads TGCGCCAGCAGCTTCTACACAGGGGATGTAAAACTGTTTTTT.

The CDR3 loop reads CAIRSGTSGMYYEQYF. CDR3 bases: TGTGCCATCAGGTCCGGGACTAGCGGGATGTACTACGAGCAGTACTTC. V gene TRBV10-3 combines with J gene TRBJ2-7, with 13 bases matching TRBD2. The CDR3 extends over 16 amino acids. In germline, CDR1 is ENHRY, CDR2 SYGVKD. V lost 6 bases to trimming and J lost 3 bases; unmatched junction nucleotides: 8.

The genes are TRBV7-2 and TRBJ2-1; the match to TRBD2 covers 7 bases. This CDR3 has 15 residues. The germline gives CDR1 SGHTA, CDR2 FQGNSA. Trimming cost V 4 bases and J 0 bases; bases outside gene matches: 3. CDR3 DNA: TGTGCCAGCAGCTACTCGGGGGGCTCCTACAATGAGCAGTTCTTC. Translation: CASSYSGGSYNEQFF.

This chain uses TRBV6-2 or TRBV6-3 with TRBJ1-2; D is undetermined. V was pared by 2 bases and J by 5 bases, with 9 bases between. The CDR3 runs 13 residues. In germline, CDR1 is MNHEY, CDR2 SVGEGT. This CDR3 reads CASSYGPVYGYTF. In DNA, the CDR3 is TGTGCCAGCAGTTACGGGCCAGTTTATGGCTACACCTTC.

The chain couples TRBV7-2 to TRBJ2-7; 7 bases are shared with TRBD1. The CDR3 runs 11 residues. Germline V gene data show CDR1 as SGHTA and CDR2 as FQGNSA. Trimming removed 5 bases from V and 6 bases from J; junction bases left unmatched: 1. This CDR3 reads CASSAGGEQYF. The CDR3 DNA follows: TGTGCCAGCAGCGCAGGGGGCGAGCAGTACTTC.

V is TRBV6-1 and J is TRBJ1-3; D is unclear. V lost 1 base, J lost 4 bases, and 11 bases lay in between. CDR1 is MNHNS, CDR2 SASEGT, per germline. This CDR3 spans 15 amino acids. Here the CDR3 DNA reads TGTGCCAGCAGTGAAGGGTCCGGGGTCGGAAACACCATATATTTT. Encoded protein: CASSEGSGVGNTIYF.

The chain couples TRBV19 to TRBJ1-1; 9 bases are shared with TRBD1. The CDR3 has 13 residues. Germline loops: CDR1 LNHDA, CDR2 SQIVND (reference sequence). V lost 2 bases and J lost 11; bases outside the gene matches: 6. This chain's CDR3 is CASSINTGGAAFF. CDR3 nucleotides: TGTGCCAGTAGTATAAACACAGGGGGCGCGGCTTTCTTT.

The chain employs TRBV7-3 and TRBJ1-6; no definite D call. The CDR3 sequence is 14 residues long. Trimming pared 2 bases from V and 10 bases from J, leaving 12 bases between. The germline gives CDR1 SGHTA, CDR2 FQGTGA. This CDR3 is CASSLPGKNSPLHF. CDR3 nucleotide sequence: TGTGCCAGCAGCTTACCGGGTAAAAACTCACCCCTCCACTTT.

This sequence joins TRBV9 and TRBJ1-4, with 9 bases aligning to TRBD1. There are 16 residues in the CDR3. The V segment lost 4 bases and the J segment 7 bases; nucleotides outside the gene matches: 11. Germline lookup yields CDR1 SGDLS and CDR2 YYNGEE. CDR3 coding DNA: TGTGCCAGCAGCCCCCACCCGGGACAGGGACGTGAAAAACTGTTTTTT. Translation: CASSPHPGQGREKLFF.

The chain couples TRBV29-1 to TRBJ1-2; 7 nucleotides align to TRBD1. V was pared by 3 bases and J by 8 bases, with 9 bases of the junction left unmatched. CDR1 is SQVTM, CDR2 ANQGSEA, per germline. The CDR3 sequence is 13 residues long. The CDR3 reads CSVEVEGARGYTF. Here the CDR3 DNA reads TGCAGCGTTGAGGTTGAGGGGGCTCGGGGCTACACCTTC.

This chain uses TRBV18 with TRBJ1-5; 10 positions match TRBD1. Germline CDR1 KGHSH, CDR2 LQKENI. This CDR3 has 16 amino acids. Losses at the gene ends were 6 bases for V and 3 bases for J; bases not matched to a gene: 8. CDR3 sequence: CASSQTGQGSNQPQHF. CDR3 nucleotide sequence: TGTGCCAGCTCTCAAACGGGACAGGGGTCCAATCAGCCCCAGCATTTT. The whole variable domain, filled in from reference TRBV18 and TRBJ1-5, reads NAGVMQNPRHLVRRRGQEARLRCSPMKGHSHVYWYRQLPEEGLKFMVYLQKENIIDESGMPKERFSAEFPKEGPSILRIQQVVRGDSAAYFCASSQTGQGSNQPQHFGDGTRLSIL.

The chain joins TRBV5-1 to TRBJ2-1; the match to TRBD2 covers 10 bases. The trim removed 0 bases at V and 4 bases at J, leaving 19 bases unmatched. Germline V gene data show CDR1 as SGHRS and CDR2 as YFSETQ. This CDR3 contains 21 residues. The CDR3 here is CASSLAQDQPGLAKLYNEQFF. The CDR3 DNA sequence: TGCGCCAGCAGCTTGGCACAGGACCAGCCGGGACTAGCGAAATTATACAATGAGCAGTTCTTC. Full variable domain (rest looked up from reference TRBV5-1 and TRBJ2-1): KAGVTQTPRYLIKTRGQQVTLSCSPISGHRSVSWYQQTPGQGLQFLFEYFSETQRNKGNFPGRFSGRQFSNSRSEMNVSTLELGDSALYLCASSLAQDQPGLAKLYNEQFFGPGTRLTVL.

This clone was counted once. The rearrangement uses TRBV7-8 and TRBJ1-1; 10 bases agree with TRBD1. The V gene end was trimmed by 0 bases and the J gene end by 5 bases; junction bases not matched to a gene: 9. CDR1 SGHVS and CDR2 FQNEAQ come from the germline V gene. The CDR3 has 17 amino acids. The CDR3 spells CASSLAPLGQGGTEAFF. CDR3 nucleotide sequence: TGTGCCAGCAGCTTAGCGCCTCTCGGACAGGGGGGAACTGAAGCTTTCTTT.

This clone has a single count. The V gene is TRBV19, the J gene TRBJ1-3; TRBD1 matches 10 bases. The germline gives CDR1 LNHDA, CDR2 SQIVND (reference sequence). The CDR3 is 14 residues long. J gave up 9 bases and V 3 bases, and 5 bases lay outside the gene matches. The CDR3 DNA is TGTGCCAGTAGTATCGCCGGGACAGGGGCCACCATATATTTT. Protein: CASSIAGTGATIYF.

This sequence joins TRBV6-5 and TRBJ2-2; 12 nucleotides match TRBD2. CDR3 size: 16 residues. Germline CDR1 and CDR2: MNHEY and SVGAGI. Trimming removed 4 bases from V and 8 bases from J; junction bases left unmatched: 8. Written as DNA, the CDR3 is TGTGCCAGCAGTTCCCCCCGACTAGCGGGAGTTGGGGAGCTGTTTTTT. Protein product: CASSSPRLAGVGELFF.

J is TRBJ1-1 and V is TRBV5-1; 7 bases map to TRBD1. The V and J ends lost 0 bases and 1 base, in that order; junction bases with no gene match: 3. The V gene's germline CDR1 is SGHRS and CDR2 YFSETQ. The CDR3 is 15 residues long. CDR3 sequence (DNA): TGCGCCAGCAGCTTGGCCGGGACAGCGAACACTGAAGCTTTCTTT. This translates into CASSLAGTANTEAFF.

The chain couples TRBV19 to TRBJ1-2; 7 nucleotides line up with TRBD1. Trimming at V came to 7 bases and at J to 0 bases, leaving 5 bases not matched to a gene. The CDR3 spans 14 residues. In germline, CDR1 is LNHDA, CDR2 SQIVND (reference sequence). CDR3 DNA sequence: TGTGCCAGTACCGGGGACAGTGCTAACTATGGCTACACCTTC. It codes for CASTGDSANYGYTF.

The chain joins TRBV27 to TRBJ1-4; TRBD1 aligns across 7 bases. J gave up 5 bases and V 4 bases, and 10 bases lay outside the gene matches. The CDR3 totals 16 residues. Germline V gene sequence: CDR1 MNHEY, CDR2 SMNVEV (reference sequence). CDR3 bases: TGTGCCAGCAGTTCACTACAGGGGACGCGCAATGAAAAACTGTTTTTT. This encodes CASSSLQGTRNEKLFF. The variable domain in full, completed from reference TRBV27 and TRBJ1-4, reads EAQVTQNPRYLITVTGKKLTVTCSQNMNHEYMSWYRQDPGLGLRQIYYSMNVEVTDKGDVPEGYKVSRKEKRNFPLILESPSPNQTSLYFCASSSLQGTRNEKLFFGSGTQLSVL.

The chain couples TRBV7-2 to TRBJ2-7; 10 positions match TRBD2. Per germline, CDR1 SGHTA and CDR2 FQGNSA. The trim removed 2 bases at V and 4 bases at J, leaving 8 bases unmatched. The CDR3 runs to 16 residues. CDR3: CASSLYRSSGSYEQYF. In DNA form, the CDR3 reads TGTGCCAGCAGCTTATACCGGTCTAGCGGGAGTTACGAGCAGTACTTC.